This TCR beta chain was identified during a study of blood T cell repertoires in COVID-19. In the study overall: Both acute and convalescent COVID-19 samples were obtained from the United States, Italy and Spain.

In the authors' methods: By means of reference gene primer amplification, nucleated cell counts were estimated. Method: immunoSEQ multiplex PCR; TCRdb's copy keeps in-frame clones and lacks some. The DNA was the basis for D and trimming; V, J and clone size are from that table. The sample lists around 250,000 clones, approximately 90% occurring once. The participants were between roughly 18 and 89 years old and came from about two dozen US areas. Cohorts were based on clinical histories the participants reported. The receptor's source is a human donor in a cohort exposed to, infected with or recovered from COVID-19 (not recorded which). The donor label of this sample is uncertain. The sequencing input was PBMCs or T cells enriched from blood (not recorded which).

The CDR3 region is CASSNPGQGLGTEAFF. CDR3 nucleotides: TGTGCCAGCAGCAACCCAGGGCAGGGCCTAGGCACTGAAGCTTTCTTT. The chain combines TRBV5-4 with TRBJ1-1; D is possibly TRBD1 (5 bases). V lost 4 bases and J 4 bases, leaving 20 bases between the germline ends. Germline CDR1 SGHNT, CDR2 YYREEE (reference sequence). CDR3 length equals 16 residues.